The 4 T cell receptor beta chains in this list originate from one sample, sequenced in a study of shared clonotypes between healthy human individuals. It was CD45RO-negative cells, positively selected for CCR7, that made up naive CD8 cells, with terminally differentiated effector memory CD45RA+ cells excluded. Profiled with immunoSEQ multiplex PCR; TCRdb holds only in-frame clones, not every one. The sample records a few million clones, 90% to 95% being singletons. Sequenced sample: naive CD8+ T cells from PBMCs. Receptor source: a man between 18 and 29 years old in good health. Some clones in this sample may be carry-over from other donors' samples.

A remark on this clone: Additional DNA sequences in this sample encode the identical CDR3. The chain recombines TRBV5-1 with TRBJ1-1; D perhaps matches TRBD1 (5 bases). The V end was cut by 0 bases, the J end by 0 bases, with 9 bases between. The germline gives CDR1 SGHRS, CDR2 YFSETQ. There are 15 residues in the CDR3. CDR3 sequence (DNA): TGCGCCAGCAGCTTGGGTTGGGGCCTGAACACTGAAGCTTTCTTT. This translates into CASSLGWGLNTEAFF.

The CDR3 reads CASSQGGGRSGNTIYF. CDR3 in DNA: TGTGCCAGCAGCCAAGGAGGGGGCCGCTCTGGAAACACCATATATTTT. The chain uses TRBV5-6 and TRBJ1-3, with 7 nucleotides matching TRBD1. Germline trimming cut 4 bases from V and 0 bases from J; bases unmatched to any gene: 7. Germline CDR1 SGHDT, CDR2 YYEEEE. This CDR3 is built from 16 residues.

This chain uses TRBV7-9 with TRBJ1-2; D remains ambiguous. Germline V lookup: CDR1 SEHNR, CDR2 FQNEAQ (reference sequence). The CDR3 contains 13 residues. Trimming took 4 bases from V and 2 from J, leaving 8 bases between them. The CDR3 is CASSSRENYGYTF. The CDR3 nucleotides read TGTGCCAGCAGCTCCAGAGAAAACTATGGCTACACCTTC.

The CDR3 nucleotides read TGTGCCAGCAGCTTGGTGTGGGGGAGCACTGAAGCTTTCTTT. Translation: CASSLVWGSTEAFF. V is TRBV5-5 and J is TRBJ1-1; possible D gene TRBD1, 5 bases. The germline CDR1 and CDR2 sequences are SGHKS and YYEKEE (reference sequence). CDR3 length equals 14 residues. The ends were cut back, 0 bases at V and 4 bases at J, with 10 bases in the middle.